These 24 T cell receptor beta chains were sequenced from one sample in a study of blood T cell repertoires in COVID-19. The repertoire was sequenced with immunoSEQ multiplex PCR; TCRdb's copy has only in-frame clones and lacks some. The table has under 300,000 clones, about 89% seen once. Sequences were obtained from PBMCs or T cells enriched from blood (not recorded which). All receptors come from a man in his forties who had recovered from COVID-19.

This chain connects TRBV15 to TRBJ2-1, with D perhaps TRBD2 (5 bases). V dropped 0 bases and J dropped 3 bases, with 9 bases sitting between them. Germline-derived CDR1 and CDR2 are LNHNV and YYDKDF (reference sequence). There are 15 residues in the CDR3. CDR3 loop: CATSRDPTSYNEQFF. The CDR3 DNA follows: TGTGCCACCAGCAGAGATCCTACTAGCTACAATGAGCAGTTCTTC.

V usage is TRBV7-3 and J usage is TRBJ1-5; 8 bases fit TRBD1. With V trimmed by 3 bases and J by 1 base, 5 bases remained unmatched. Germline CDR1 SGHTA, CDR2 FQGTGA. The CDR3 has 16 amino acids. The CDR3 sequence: CASSFWTGPSNQPQHF. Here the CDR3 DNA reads TGTGCCAGCAGCTTTTGGACAGGGCCGAGCAATCAGCCCCAGCATTTT.

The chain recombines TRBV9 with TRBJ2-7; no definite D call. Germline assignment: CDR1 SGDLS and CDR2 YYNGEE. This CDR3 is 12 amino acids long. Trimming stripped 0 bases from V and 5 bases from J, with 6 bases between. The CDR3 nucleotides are TGTGCCAGCAGCGTAGGCGACAACGAGCAGTACTTC. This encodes CASSVGDNEQYF.

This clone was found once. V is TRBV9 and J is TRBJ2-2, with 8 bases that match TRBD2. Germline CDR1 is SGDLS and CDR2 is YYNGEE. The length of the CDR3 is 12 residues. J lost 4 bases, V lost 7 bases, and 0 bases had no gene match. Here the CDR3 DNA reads TGTGCCAGCGCGGGGGGCACCGGGGAGCTGTTTTTT. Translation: CASAGGTGELFF.

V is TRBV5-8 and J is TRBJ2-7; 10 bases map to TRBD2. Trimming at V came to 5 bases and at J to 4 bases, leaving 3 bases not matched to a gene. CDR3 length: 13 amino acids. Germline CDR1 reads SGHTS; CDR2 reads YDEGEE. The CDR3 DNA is TGTGCCAGCAGGGGTAGCGGGAGGTACGAGCAGTACTTC. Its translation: CASRGSGRYEQYF. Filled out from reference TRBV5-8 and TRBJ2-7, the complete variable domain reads EAGVTQSPTHLIKTRGQQATLRCSPISGHTSVYWYQQALGLGLQFLLWYDEGEERNRGNFPPRFSGRQFPNYSSELNVNALELEDSALYLCASRGSGRYEQYFGPGTRLTVT.

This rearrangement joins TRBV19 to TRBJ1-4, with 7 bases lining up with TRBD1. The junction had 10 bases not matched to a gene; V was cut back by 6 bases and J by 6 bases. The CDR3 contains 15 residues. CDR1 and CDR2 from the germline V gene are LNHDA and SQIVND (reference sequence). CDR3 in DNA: TGTGCCAGTAGCGAACGACAGGGTGGGGATGAAAAACTGTTTTTT. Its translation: CASSERQGGDEKLFF.

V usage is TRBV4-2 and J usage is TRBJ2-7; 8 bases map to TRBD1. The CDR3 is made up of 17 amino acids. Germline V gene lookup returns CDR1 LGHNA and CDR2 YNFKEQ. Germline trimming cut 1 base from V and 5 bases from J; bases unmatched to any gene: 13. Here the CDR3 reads CASSQVGSRGLEDEQYF. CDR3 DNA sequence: TGTGCCAGCAGCCAAGTTGGGTCCAGGGGGCTTGAGGACGAGCAGTACTTC.

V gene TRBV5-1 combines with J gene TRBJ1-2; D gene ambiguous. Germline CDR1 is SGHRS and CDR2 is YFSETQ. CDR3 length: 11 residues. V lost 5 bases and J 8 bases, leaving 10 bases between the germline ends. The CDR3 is CASRAGLGYTF. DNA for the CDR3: TGCGCCAGCAGAGCAGGTCTAGGCTACACCTTC.

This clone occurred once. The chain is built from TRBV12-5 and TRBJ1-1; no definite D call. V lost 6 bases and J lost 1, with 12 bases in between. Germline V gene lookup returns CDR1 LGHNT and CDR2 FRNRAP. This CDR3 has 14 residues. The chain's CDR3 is CASGTPYGNTEAFF. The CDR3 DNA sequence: TGTGCTAGTGGGACACCTTACGGGAACACTGAAGCTTTCTTT.

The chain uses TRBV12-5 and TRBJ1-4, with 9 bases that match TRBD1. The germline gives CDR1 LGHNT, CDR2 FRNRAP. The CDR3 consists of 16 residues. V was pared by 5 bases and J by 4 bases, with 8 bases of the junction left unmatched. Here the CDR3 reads CASGGFGTGINEKLFF. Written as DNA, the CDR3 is TGTGCTAGTGGTGGGTTCGGGACAGGGATTAATGAAAAACTGTTTTTT.

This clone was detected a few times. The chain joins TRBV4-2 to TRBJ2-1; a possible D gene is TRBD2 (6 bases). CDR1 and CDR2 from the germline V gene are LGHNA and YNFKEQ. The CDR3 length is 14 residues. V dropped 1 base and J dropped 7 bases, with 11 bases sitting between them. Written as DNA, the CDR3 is TGTGCCAGCAGCCAAGCCCCCGCGGGGAATGAGCAGTTCTTC. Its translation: CASSQAPAGNEQFF.

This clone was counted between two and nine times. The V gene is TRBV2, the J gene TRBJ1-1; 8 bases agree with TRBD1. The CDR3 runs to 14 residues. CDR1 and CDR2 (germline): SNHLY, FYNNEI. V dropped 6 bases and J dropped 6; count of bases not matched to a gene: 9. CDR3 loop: CASRSDRVPPEAFF. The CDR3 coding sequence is TGTGCCAGCAGATCGGACAGGGTTCCTCCTGAAGCTTTCTTT.

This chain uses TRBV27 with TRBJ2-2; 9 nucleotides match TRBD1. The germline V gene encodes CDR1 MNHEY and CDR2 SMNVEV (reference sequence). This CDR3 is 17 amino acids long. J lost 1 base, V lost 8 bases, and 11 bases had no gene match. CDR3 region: CASGRVGTGWNTGELFF. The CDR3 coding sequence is TGTGCCAGCGGGCGTGTAGGGACAGGGTGGAACACCGGGGAGCTGTTTTTT.

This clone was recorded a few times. This chain's CDR3 is CASSEVSGRYGYTF. In DNA, the CDR3 is TGTGCCAGCAGTGAAGTATCGGGGAGGTATGGCTACACCTTC. The chain couples TRBV6-1 to TRBJ1-2; D remains ambiguous. The V end was cut by 1 base, the J end by 5 bases, with 11 bases between. CDR3 length: 14 amino acids. From germline, CDR1 is MNHNS and CDR2 SASEGT.

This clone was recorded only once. The CDR3 here is CASRVGWDRNTEAFF. For the CDR3, the DNA is TGTGCCAGTAGGGTAGGATGGGACAGGAACACTGAAGCTTTCTTT. V gene TRBV19 combines with J gene TRBJ1-1, with 7 nucleotides matching TRBD1. The CDR3 covers 15 residues. Germline CDR1 and CDR2: LNHDA and SQIVND (reference sequence). Trimming removed 6 bases from V and 1 base from J; junction bases left unmatched: 8.

The CDR3 region is CASSFSSGSHNEQFF. The DNA of the CDR3 is TGTGCCAGCAGCTTTTCTTCCGGGAGCCACAATGAGCAGTTCTTC. The rearrangement links TRBV7-9 to TRBJ2-1; D possibly corresponds to TRBD2 (6 bases). The CDR3 has 15 amino acids. The V gene lost 3 bases and the J gene lost 5 bases, with 14 bases spanning the gap. Germline-derived CDR1 and CDR2 are SEHNR and FQNEAQ (reference sequence).

The CDR3 sequence is CASSYRVDTQYF. Written as DNA, the CDR3 is TGTGCCAGCAGCTATCGTGTAGATACGCAGTATTTT. The chain is built from TRBV5-6 and TRBJ2-3; D remains ambiguous. The CDR3 contains 12 residues. Trimming took off 3 bases at V and 5 bases at J, with 7 bases between the two ends. The germline CDR1 and CDR2 sequences are SGHDT and YYEEEE.

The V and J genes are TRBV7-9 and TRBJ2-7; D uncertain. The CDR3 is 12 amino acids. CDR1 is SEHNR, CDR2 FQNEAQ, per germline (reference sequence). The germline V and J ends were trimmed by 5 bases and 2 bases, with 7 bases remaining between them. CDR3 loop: CASSPVAYEQYF. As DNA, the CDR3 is TGTGCCAGCAGCCCGGTGGCCTACGAGCAGTACTTC.

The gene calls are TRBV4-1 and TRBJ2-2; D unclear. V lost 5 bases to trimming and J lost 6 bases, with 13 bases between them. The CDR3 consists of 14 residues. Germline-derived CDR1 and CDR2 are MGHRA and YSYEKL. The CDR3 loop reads CASSDATAPGELFF. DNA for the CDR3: TGCGCCAGCAGCGACGCCACAGCCCCCGGGGAGCTGTTTTTT.

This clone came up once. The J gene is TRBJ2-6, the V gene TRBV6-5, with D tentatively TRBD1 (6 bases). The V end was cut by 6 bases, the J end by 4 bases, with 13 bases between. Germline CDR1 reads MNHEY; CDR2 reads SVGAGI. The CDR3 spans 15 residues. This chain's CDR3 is CASRTQGSGANVLTF. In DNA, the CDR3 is TGTGCCAGCAGGACACAGGGTTCCGGGGCCAACGTCCTGACTTTC.

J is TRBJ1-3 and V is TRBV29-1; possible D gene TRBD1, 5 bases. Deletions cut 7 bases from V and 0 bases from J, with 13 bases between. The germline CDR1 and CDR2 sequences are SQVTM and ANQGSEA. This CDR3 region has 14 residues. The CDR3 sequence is CSARLQVSGNTIYF. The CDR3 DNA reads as TGCAGCGCGCGATTACAGGTCTCTGGAAACACCATATATTTT. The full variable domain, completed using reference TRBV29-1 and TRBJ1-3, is SAVISQKPSRDICQRGTSLTIQCQVDSQVTMMFWYRQQPGQSLTLIATANQGSEATYESGFVIDKFPISRPNLTFSTLTVSNMSPEDSSIYLCSARLQVSGNTIYFGEGSWLTVV.

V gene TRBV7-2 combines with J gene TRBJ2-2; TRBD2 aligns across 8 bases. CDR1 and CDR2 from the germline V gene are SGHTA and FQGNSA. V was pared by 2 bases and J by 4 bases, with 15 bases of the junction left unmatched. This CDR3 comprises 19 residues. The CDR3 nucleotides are TGTGCCAGCAGCTTAAGGGGCCAGGTGGGGAGCGGGAGCACCGGGGAGCTGTTTTTT. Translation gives CASSLRGQVGSGSTGELFF.

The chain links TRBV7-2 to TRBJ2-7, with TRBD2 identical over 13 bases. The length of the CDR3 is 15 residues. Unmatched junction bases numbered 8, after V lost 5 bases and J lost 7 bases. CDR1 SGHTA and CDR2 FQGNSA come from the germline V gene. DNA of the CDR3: TGTGCCAGCAGCCCCACTAGCGGGAGGGCCGTTGAGCAGTACTTC. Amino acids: CASSPTSGRAVEQYF.

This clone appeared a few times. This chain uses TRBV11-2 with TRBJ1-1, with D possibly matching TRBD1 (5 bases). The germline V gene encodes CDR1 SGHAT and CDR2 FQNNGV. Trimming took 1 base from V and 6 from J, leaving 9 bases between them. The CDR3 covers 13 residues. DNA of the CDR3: TGTGCCAGCAGCTTAGTGACAGTTGCTGAAGCTTTCTTT. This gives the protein CASSLVTVAEAFF. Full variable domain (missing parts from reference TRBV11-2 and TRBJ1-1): EAGVAQSPRYKIIEKRQSVAFWCNPISGHATLYWYQQILGQGPKLLIQFQNNGVVDDSQLPKDRFSAERLKGVDSTLKIQPAKLEDSAVYLCASSLVTVAEAFFGQGTRLTVV.